The 6 T cell receptor beta chains reported below all come from one sample, sequenced in a study of blood T cell repertoires in COVID-19 (dated by TCRdb to the early 2020s). The method was the immunoSEQ multiplex PCR assay. Imported from immuneACCESS, the table was reduced by TCRdb to in-frame sequences with V and J called. These copies leave out some clones; in studies compared against another copy, an unresolved V gene accounts for under half, and the cause of the remainder is not known. Across this sample there are about 160,000 clones, with more than 65% seen only once. Of the sample, 15% to 20% is held by the ten largest clones. Sample: PBMCs or T cells enriched from blood (not recorded which). These receptor sequences come from a man between 60 and 75 years old who had recovered from COVID-19.

This rearrangement joins TRBV6-5 to TRBJ1-4; tentative D call: TRBD1 (6 bases). Deletions cut 2 bases from V and 7 bases from J, with 14 bases between. This CDR3 contains 15 residues. CDR1 is MNHEY and CDR2 is SVGAGI in the germline V gene. The CDR3 reads CASSYHRAVGEKLFF. For the CDR3, the DNA is TGTGCCAGCAGTTACCACAGGGCTGTGGGTGAAAAACTGTTTTTT.

The chain recombines TRBV5-6 with TRBJ1-5; no definite D call. The CDR3 extends over 14 amino acids. The V and J ends lost 2 bases and 7 bases respectively, with 13 bases between them. Germline CDR1 and CDR2: SGHDT and YYEEEE. CDR3 region: CASSLRGPHQPQHF. The CDR3 DNA follows: TGTGCCAGCAGCTTACGGGGTCCCCACCAGCCCCAGCATTTT.

The chain recombines TRBV19 with TRBJ1-5; D may be TRBD1 (5 bases). The CDR3 runs 15 residues. Germline V gives CDR1 LNHDA, CDR2 SQIVND (reference sequence). The germline V and J ends were trimmed by 2 bases and 6 bases, with 14 bases remaining between them. The CDR3 is CASSINPPGGQPQHF. CDR3 DNA sequence: TGTGCCAGTAGTATAAACCCCCCCGGGGGTCAGCCCCAGCATTTT. The full variable domain, rest sourced from reference TRBV19 and TRBJ1-5, is DGGITQSPKYLFRKEGQNVTLSCEQNLNHDAMYWYRQDPGQGLRLIYYSQIVNDFQKGDIAEGYSVSREKKESFPLTVTSAQKNPTAFYLCASSINPPGGQPQHFGDGTRLSIL.

The rearrangement uses TRBV24-1 and TRBJ2-2; D gene uncertain. The CDR3 spans 15 residues. Trimming took off 3 bases at V and 5 bases at J, with 12 bases between the two ends. The germline CDR1 and CDR2 sequences are KGHDR and SFDVKD. The CDR3 DNA follows: TGTGCCACCAGTGATCCAAAGAAGAGGACCGGGGAGCTGTTTTTT. Translation gives CATSDPKKRTGELFF.

The chain carries TRBV14 and TRBJ2-2; the match to TRBD2 covers 8 bases. V lost 1 base and J lost 6; bases outside the gene matches: 13. Germline V gene data show CDR1 as SGHDN and CDR2 as FVKESK. The CDR3 spans 18 residues. The CDR3 DNA is TGTGCCAGCAGCCAAGGACTTCCGCGGGAGGTTCGTGCCGGGGAGCTGTTTTTT. Its protein product is CASSQGLPREVRAGELFF. The whole variable domain, remainder taken from reference TRBV14 and TRBJ2-2, is EAGVTQFPSHSVIEKGQTVTLRCDPISGHDNLYWYRRVMGKEIKFLLHFVKESKQDESGMPNNRFLAERTGGTYSTLKVQPAELEDSGVYFCASSQGLPREVRAGELFFGEGSRLTVL.

V gene TRBV28 combines with J gene TRBJ2-2, with TRBD2 matching over 9 bases. CDR1 is MDHEN and CDR2 is SYDVKM in the germline V gene. J was trimmed by 4 bases and V by 7 bases; bases with no gene match: 19. The CDR3 is 19 residues long. The CDR3 bases are TGTGCCAGCAAACCCTTGCGCCCCGTTAGCGGGAGTCTCACCGGGGAGCTGTTTTTT. Translation gives CASKPLRPVSGSLTGELFF.